The next 9 T cell receptor beta chains were all read from a single sample in a study of blood T cell repertoires in COVID-19. Profiling relied on immunoSEQ multiplex PCR, and the TCRdb table lists in-frame clones only, not all of them. The sample carries tens of thousands of clones, roughly nine tenths recorded once. Material: peripheral blood. The receptors derive from a woman aged 60 to 75 with COVID-19, enrolled during active disease.

V gene TRBV5-1 combines with J gene TRBJ2-5; 9 nucleotides match TRBD2. This CDR3 is 14 amino acids long. With V trimmed by 4 bases and J by 5 bases, 6 bases remained unmatched. Germline CDR1 reads SGHRS; CDR2 reads YFSETQ. The CDR3 reads CASSPYSGGETQYF. The CDR3 region has the DNA TGCGCCAGCAGCCCATATAGCGGGGGTGAGACCCAGTACTTC.

The gene calls are TRBV5-8 and TRBJ1-3; tentative D call: TRBD1 (6 bases). Germline CDR1 reads SGHTS; CDR2 reads YDEGEE. The CDR3 is made up of 13 amino acids. Trimming stripped 2 bases from V and 7 bases from J, with 10 bases between. CDR3 residues: CASSLQGGNTIYF. DNA for the CDR3: TGTGCCAGCAGCTTACAGGGCGGGAACACCATATATTTT. The entire variable domain, with the rest obtained from reference TRBV5-8 and TRBJ1-3, is as follows: EAGVTQSPTHLIKTRGQQATLRCSPISGHTSVYWYQQALGLGLQFLLWYDEGEERNRGNFPPRFSGRQFPNYSSELNVNALELEDSALYLCASSLQGGNTIYFGEGSWLTVV.

The chain carries TRBV28 and TRBJ2-7; D is ambiguous. V was shortened by 8 bases and J by 3 bases, with 11 bases between the two germline ends. This CDR3 comprises 12 residues. Per germline, CDR1 MDHEN and CDR2 SYDVKM. The DNA for the CDR3 is TGTGCCAGCCGATCTTTACTCTACGAGCAGTACTTC. Protein product: CASRSLLYEQYF.

This sequence joins TRBV6-5 and TRBJ2-7; 9 nucleotides align to TRBD1. The CDR3 covers 15 residues. The germline V gene encodes CDR1 MNHEY and CDR2 SVGAGI. V trimming: 0 bases; J trimming: 7 bases; junction bases outside the gene matches: 7. CDR3: CASSYSGTGSIEQYF. In nucleotides, the CDR3 is TGTGCCAGCAGTTACTCCGGGACAGGGTCGATTGAGCAGTACTTC.

This clone was detected only once. The chain joins TRBV7-3 to TRBJ1-2, with 11 bases matching TRBD1. V was clipped by 0 bases and J by 6 bases; unmatched bases: 9. Per the germline V gene, CDR1 is SGHTA and CDR2 is FQGTGA. CDR3 length: 17 amino acids. The CDR3 is CASSLTGQGARSNGYTF. CDR3 in DNA: TGTGCCAGCAGCTTAACAGGACAGGGGGCGAGGAGCAATGGCTACACCTTC.

V and J are TRBV11-2 and TRBJ2-7; D is possibly TRBD1 (6 bases). Per germline, CDR1 SGHAT and CDR2 FQNNGV. V gave up 5 bases and J gave up 4 bases, with 12 bases separating them. This CDR3 spans 13 amino acids. CDR3 nucleotides: TGTGCCAGCAGCACAACAGGGAATTACGAGCAGTACTTC. Its translation is CASSTTGNYEQYF.

V gene TRBV9 combines with J gene TRBJ1-2; D is uncertain. V was pared by 6 bases and J by 2 bases, with 8 bases between. The V gene's germline CDR1 is SGDLS and CDR2 YYNGEE. The CDR3 is 12 amino acids. CDR3 bases: TGTGCCAGCAAGAGGGTCAACTATGGCTACACCTTC. Translated, it gives CASKRVNYGYTF.

The chain has TRBV7-2 and TRBJ1-1; TRBD1 matches 7 bases. V gave up 5 bases and J gave up 6 bases; unmatched junction bases: 9. From germline, CDR1 is SGHTA and CDR2 FQGNSA. This CDR3 is 14 amino acids long. The CDR3 reads CASSRKGTGAEAFF. In DNA form, the CDR3 reads TGTGCCAGCAGCCGGAAAGGTACAGGGGCTGAAGCTTTCTTT. The full variable domain, in which reference TRBV7-2 and TRBJ1-1 provide the parts outside the CDR3, is GAGVSQSPSNKVTEKGKDVELRCDPISGHTALYWYRQSLGQGLEFLIYFQGNSAPDKSGLPSDRFSAERTGGSVSTLTIQRTQQEDSAVYLCASSRKGTGAEAFFGQGTRLTVV.

Concerning this clone itself: At one boundary the junction diverges from the germline segment, which might be a read error. The chain employs TRBV4-1 and TRBJ1-1; D possibly corresponds to TRBD1 (6 bases). CDR3 length equals 14 residues. Germline assignment: CDR1 MGHRA and CDR2 YSYEKL. The CDR3 here is CARSRRGADTEAFF. In nucleotides, the CDR3 is TGCGCCCGCAGCCGTCGGGGGGCTGACACTGAAGCTTTCTTT.